Listed below are T cell receptor beta chains from one sample, sequenced in a study of shared clonotypes between healthy human individuals. Using immunoSEQ multiplex PCR, the repertoire was profiled, and TCRdb retains in-frame clones only, with some absent. Here the sample spans a few million clones, approximately 93% being singletons. Input material: naive CD4+ T cells from PBMCs. These receptors were obtained from a young man in good health. Some clones in this sample may be carry-over from other donors' samples. Each CDR3 is given with its conserved first and last residue. The D gene is left open where the match is weak. Clone size is shown for a subset of rows, as once, few, many or a class of expanded clone.

v_call,j_call,clone_size,d_call,cdr3_aa,cdr3_nt
TRBV7-9,TRBJ2-3,-,TRBD2,CASSPLAGGPDTQYF,TGTGCCAGCAGCCCCTTAGCGGGAGGGCCAGATACGCAGTATTTT
TRBV6-6,TRBJ1-4,-,-,CASSYLDSKNEKLFF,TGTGCCAGCAGTTACCTGGACAGCAAGAATGAAAAACTGTTTTTT
TRBV23-1,TRBJ2-6,once,-,CASSQSSSSSGANVLTF,TGCGCCAGCAGTCAATCCTCCAGTAGCTCTGGGGCCAACGTCCTGACTTTC
TRBV6-8,TRBJ2-7,-,-,CARAGNINEQYF,TGTGCCCGGGCGGGAAATATAAACGAGCAGTACTTC
TRBV10-2,TRBJ2-7,-,-,CASRGQEYEQYF,TGCGCCAGCAGGGGACAAGAATACGAGCAGTACTTC
TRBV30,TRBJ2-5,-,-,CAWSPLRETQYF,TGTGCCTGGAGTCCTTTGAGGGAGACCCAGTACTTC
TRBV11-2,TRBJ2-3,-,-,CASSLDRVRTDTQYF,TGTGCCAGCAGCTTAGACAGGGTTCGCACAGATACGCAGTATTTT
TRBV6-4,TRBJ2-7,-,TRBD1,CASRQRWTGGPYSYYEQYF,TGTGCCAGCAGACAACGATGGACAGGGGGTCCCTATTCCTACTACGAGCAGTACTTC
TRBV7-9,TRBJ2-2,-,-,CASSSAYRTNTGELFF,TGTGCCAGCAGCTCTGCCTACAGGACGAACACCGGGGAGCTGTTTTTT
TRBV19,TRBJ2-3,-,-,CASSIDYPSSDTQYF,TGTGCCAGTAGTATAGATTACCCGTCGTCGGATACGCAGTATTTT
TRBV28,TRBJ2-7,-,-,CASRTYEQYF,TGTGCCAGCCGAACCTACGAGCAGTACTTC
TRBV18,TRBJ1-1,-,-,CASSPIGANTEAFF,TGTGCCAGCTCACCAATCGGGGCTAACACTGAAGCTTTCTTT
TRBV4-1,TRBJ2-1,-,-,CASSNKGITQEGNEQFF,TGCGCCAGCAGCAATAAGGGTATAACGCAGGAGGGGAATGAGCAGTTCTTC
TRBV4-1,TRBJ2-7,-,-,CASSHPGRKAYEQYF,TGCGCCAGCAGCCACCCGGGACGGAAGGCCTACGAGCAGTACTTC
TRBV7-9,TRBJ2-7,-,TRBD1,CASSATTGWPYEQYF,TGTGCCAGCAGCGCAACGACAGGGTGGCCCTACGAGCAGTACTTC
TRBV28,TRBJ1-1,-,-,CASSFGGNTEAFF,TGTGCCAGCAGTTTTGGGGGGAACACTGAAGCTTTCTTT
TRBV4-3,TRBJ2-7,-,-,CASSQDQRNPNYEQYF,TGCGCCAGCAGCCAAGATCAGAGGAATCCCAACTACGAGCAGTACTTC
TRBV5-8,TRBJ2-7,-,-,CASSLVVGTYEQYF,TGTGCCAGCAGCTTGGTTGTAGGAACCTACGAGCAGTACTTC
TRBV5-1,TRBJ2-1,-,-,CASSLYGGSYNEQFF,TGCGCCAGCAGCTTGTATGGGGGCTCCTACAATGAGCAGTTCTTC
TRBV10-3,TRBJ2-6,-,-,CAISDLSGANVLTF,TGTGCCATCAGTGACTTGTCTGGGGCCAACGTCCTGACTTTC
TRBV7-8,TRBJ2-7,-,-,CASSPQATLSYEQYF,TGTGCCAGCAGTCCACAGGCCACCCTCTCCTACGAGCAGTACTTC
TRBV5-1,TRBJ1-2,-,TRBD1,CASSFGQGAAIGYTF,TGCGCCAGCAGCTTCGGACAGGGGGCCGCAATAGGCTACACCTTC
TRBV7-9,TRBJ1-1,few,TRBD1,CASSLGQLNTEAFF,TGTGCCAGCAGCTTGGGACAGTTAAACACTGAAGCTTTCTTT
TRBV7-6,TRBJ2-1,-,TRBD2,CASSLGLAGTNEQFF,TGTGCCAGCAGTCTAGGACTAGCGGGGACCAATGAGCAGTTCTTC
TRBV7-9,TRBJ2-3,once,-,CASSLERVTHTQYF,TGTGCCAGCAGCTTAGAGAGGGTTACCCATACGCAGTATTTT
TRBV27,TRBJ2-5,-,-,CASSLISGETQYF,TGTGCCAGCAGTTTAATTAGCGGAGAGACCCAGTACTTC
TRBV28,TRBJ2-3,-,-,CASRLQGGDTQYF,TGTGCCAGCAGATTACAGGGGGGGGATACGCAGTATTTT
TRBV25-1,TRBJ2-7,-,-,CASSQGARYEQYF,TGTGCCAGCAGTCAGGGAGCCCGGTACGAGCAGTACTTC
TRBV28,TRBJ1-1,-,-,CASSAPGGRNTEAFF,TGTGCCAGCAGTGCCCCGGGGGGCCGGAACACTGAAGCTTTCTTT
TRBV2,TRBJ1-1,-,TRBD1,CASTGQGALTEAFF,TGTGCCAGCACTGGACAGGGGGCCCTGACTGAAGCTTTCTTT
TRBV15,TRBJ2-1,-,-,CATSSPSKGVNEQFF,TGTGCCACCAGCAGTCCTAGCAAGGGGGTCAATGAGCAGTTCTTC
TRBV4-1,TRBJ1-5,-,-,CASSQEWGAGTRVNQPQHF,TGCGCCAGCAGCCAAGAGTGGGGGGCAGGGACTCGGGTCAATCAGCCCCAGCATTTT
TRBV19,TRBJ2-2,-,-,CASSMTAAGTGELFF,TGTGCCAGTAGTATGACAGCTGCGGGCACCGGGGAGCTGTTTTTT
TRBV15,TRBJ2-1,once,-,CATSRQRAQLGEQFF,TGTGCCACCAGCAGACAGCGGGCCCAATTGGGGGAGCAGTTCTTC
TRBV20-1,TRBJ2-3,-,-,CSASGGTQYF,TGCAGTGCTTCCGGGGGTACGCAGTATTTT
TRBV29-1,TRBJ1-2,-,-,CSVVAGYYGYTF,TGCAGCGTTGTGGCAGGGTACTATGGCTACACCTTC
TRBV7-9,TRBJ2-3,once,-,CASSPPNRADTDTQYF,TGTGCCAGCAGCCCACCGAACAGGGCCGACACAGATACGCAGTATTTT
TRBV7-6,TRBJ2-7,-,-,CASSFNPRSRRSYEQYF,TGTGCCAGCAGCTTTAACCCCCGGAGCCGGAGGTCCTACGAGCAGTACTTC
TRBV11-3,TRBJ2-3,-,TRBD1,CASSLNTGEADTQYF,TGTGCCAGCAGCCTTAACACAGGGGAAGCAGATACGCAGTATTTT
TRBV28,TRBJ2-1,-,-,CASSPGSSSYNEQFF,TGTGCCAGCAGTCCGGGCTCGAGCTCCTACAATGAGCAGTTCTTC
TRBV10-3,TRBJ2-7,-,-,CAISENPRPPYEQYF,TGTGCCATCAGTGAAAATCCTAGGCCCCCCTACGAGCAGTACTTC
TRBV11-2,TRBJ2-5,-,-,CASSLASQETQYF,TGTGCCAGCAGCTTAGCATCCCAAGAGACCCAGTACTTC
TRBV7-9,TRBJ2-1,-,-,CASSPPGGASSYNEQFF,TGTGCCAGCAGCCCCCCTGGCGGAGCGAGCTCCTACAATGAGCAGTTCTTC
TRBV27,TRBJ2-7,-,-,CASSFMASYTYEQYF,TGTGCCAGCAGTTTTATGGCCTCTTATACCTACGAGCAGTACTTC
TRBV19,TRBJ1-5,-,-,CASTPPQWEPQHF,TGTGCCAGTACCCCCCCGCAGTGGGAGCCCCAGCATTTT
TRBV2,TRBJ1-5,few,-,CASLMGIADQPQHF,TGTGCCAGTCTAATGGGGATAGCTGATCAGCCCCAGCATTTT
TRBV7-2,TRBJ1-2,-,-,CASSLAYRNYGYTF,TGTGCCAGCAGCTTAGCGTACAGGAACTATGGCTACACCTTC
TRBV28,TRBJ2-5,-,TRBD1,CASSSSGQGKQETQYF,TGTGCCAGCAGTTCATCGGGACAGGGGAAACAAGAGACCCAGTACTTC
TRBV5-4,TRBJ2-1,-,TRBD2,CASSKTGTTYNEQFF,TGTGCCAGCAGCAAAACCGGGACTACCTACAATGAGCAGTTCTTC
TRBV18,TRBJ2-1,-,TRBD2,CASSQTSADNEQFF,TGTGCCAGCTCACAGACTAGCGCTGACAATGAGCAGTTCTTC
TRBV11-2,TRBJ2-6,-,-,CASSTSTGANVLTF,TGTGCCAGCAGCACAAGTACTGGGGCCAACGTCCTGACTTTC
TRBV6-5,TRBJ2-3,-,-,CASNKGSGDTQYF,TGTGCCAGCAATAAGGGGAGCGGAGATACGCAGTATTTT